The 8 T cell receptor beta chains below all came from one sample that was sequenced in a study of blood T cells in healthy people across ages (dated by TCRdb to between 2014 and 2016). The method behind the library was 5' RACE. Sequencing relied on an Illumina HiSeq 2500. A second 7 to 11 cycle PCR used a sample-barcoded 5' primer and a J-beta primer mix. TCRdb handled the public reads itself, with Q25 trimming in fastp and clone calling in MiXCR, and kept productive beta chains. Entries are consolidated by CDR3 protein sequence, retaining the most common genes and DNA. The sample data list about 940,000 distinct CDR3 sequences, and about 44% of these were observed just once. The biggest ten clones account for about an eighth of the sample. The sequenced material came from blood. The receptors were sampled from a man aged 30 to 39 in good health.

The J gene is TRBJ1-5, the V gene TRBV20-1, with TRBD1 matching over 7 bases. There are 16 residues in the CDR3. Germline lookup yields CDR1 DFQATT and CDR2 SNEGSKA (reference sequence). V lost 1 base to trimming and J lost 3 bases; unmatched junction nucleotides: 9. The CDR3 region has the DNA TGCAGTGCTAGAGGATTGCAGGGGGGCAACAATCAGCCCCAGCATTTT. This sequence encodes CSARGLQGGNNQPQHF.

This chain joins TRBV2 and TRBJ2-7; D is unresolved. V was clipped by 7 bases and J by 4 bases, with 8 bases between them. CDR1 is SNHLY, CDR2 FYNNEI, per germline. The CDR3 runs 11 residues. Here the CDR3 DNA reads TGTGCCAGCAACGGTGCGTACGAGCAGTACTTC. Its protein is CASNGAYEQYF.

The chain has TRBV18 and TRBJ1-2, with a tentative D call TRBD1 (5 bases). CDR3 length: 16 residues. The ends were cut back, 2 bases at V and 2 bases at J, with 15 bases in the middle. Germline values: CDR1 KGHSH, CDR2 LQKENI. The CDR3 is CASSPGGAGKNYGYTF. The CDR3 DNA is TGTGCCAGCTCACCAGGCGGGGCAGGGAAGAACTATGGCTACACCTTC.

The CDR3 is CASSSSGTMNSPLHF. CDR3 bases: TGTGCCAGCAGCTCGTCCGGGACGATGAATTCACCCCTCCACTTT. V gene TRBV7-9 combines with J gene TRBJ1-6; a possible D gene is TRBD1 (5 bases). In germline, CDR1 is SEHNR, CDR2 FQNEAQ (reference sequence). The CDR3 spans 15 residues. V shed 4 bases and J shed 7 bases, with 14 bases lying between them.

The chain carries TRBV9 and TRBJ2-3, with D perhaps given as TRBD1 or TRBD2 (5 bases each). Germline V gene lookup returns CDR1 SGDLS and CDR2 YYNGEE. The CDR3 covers 15 residues. Trimming took off 3 bases at V and 2 bases at J, with 13 bases between the two ends. Here the CDR3 reads CASSAPGPTTDTQYF. The CDR3, as DNA: TGTGCCAGCAGCGCGCCGGGACCCACCACAGATACGCAGTATTTT.

The CDR3 here is CASSQSEDTQYF. The CDR3 region has the DNA TGTGCCAGCAGCCAGTCAGAAGATACGCAGTATTTT. The J gene is TRBJ2-3, the V gene TRBV6-1; D is undetermined. Germline V gene data show CDR1 as MNHNS and CDR2 as SASEGT. V lost 6 bases to trimming and J lost 5 bases, with 9 bases between them. The CDR3 is 12 amino acids.

V gene TRBV20-1 combines with J gene TRBJ1-2, with D possibly TRBD1 on 5 matching bases. Germline CDR1 reads DFQATT; CDR2 reads SNEGSKA (reference sequence). Trimming took 1 base from V and 6 from J, leaving 12 bases between them. The CDR3 runs 13 residues. CDR3 amino acids: CSARVPGVNGYTF. The CDR3 DNA follows: TGCAGTGCTAGAGTACCGGGGGTTAATGGCTACACCTTC.

The chain links TRBV18 to TRBJ1-5; D call uncertain. The V gene lost 5 bases and the J gene lost 0 bases, with 17 bases spanning the gap. The CDR3 loop spans 17 amino acids. Germline CDR1 and CDR2: KGHSH and LQKENI. For the CDR3, the DNA is TGTGCCAGCTCAACGAATCGGGGAACACATAGCAATCAGCCCCAGCATTTT. This sequence encodes CASSTNRGTHSNQPQHF.